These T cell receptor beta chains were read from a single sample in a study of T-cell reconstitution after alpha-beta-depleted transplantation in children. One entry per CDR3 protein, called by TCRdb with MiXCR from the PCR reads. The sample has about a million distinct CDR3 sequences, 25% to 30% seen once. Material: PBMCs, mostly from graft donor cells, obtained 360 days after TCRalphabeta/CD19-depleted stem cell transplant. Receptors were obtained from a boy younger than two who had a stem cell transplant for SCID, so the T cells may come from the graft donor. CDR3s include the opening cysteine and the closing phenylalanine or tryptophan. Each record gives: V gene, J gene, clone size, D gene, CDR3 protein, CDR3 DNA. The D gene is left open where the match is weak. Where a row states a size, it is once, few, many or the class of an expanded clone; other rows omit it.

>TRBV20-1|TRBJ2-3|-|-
CSARGLPRGTDTQYF
TGCAGTGCTAGAGGTCTCCCTCGGGGGACAGATACGCAGTATTTT
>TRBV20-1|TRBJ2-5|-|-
CSASYRRTQETQYF
TGCAGTGCTAGTTATAGACGGACACAAGAGACCCAGTACTTC
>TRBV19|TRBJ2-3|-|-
CASSWTNEGTDTQYF
TGTGCCAGTAGTTGGACGAACGAGGGCACAGATACGCAGTATTTT
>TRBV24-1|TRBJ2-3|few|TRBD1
CATSDFPTGMSQYF
TGTGCCACCAGTGATTTCCCGACAGGGATGTCGCAGTATTTT
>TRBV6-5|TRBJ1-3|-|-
CASSYMQGAQVAGNTIYF
TGTGCCAGCAGTTACATGCAGGGAGCTCAGGTGGCGGGAAACACCATATATTTT
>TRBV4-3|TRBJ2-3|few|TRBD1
CASSQDRQGTGTQYF
TGCGCCAGCAGCCAAGACCGTCAGGGGACAGGGACGCAGTATTTT
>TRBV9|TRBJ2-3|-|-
CASSVTGLATDTQYF
TGTGCCAGCAGCGTAACCGGGCTAGCCACAGATACGCAGTATTTT
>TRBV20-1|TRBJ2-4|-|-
CSASRDTTKNIQYF
TGCAGTGCCAGCCGGGACACCACTAAAAACATTCAGTACTTC
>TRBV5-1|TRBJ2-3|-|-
CASSRSQDATPYF
TGCGCCAGCAGTCGGAGTCAGGACGCTACGCCTTATTTT
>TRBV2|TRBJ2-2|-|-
CASRTTGIGTGELFF
TGTGCCAGCAGGACAACAGGGATCGGAACCGGGGAGCTGTTTTTT
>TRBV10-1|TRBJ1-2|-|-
CASTAQNTNYGYTF
TGCGCCAGCACCGCACAGAACACTAACTATGGCTACACCTTC
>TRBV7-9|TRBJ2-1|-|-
CASSLAGRLAYNEQFF
TGTGCCAGCAGCTTAGCGGGAAGACTCGCCTACAATGAGCAGTTCTTC
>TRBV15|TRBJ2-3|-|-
CATSRVAGGGPDTQYF
TGTGCCACCAGCAGAGTAGCGGGTGGGGGCCCAGATACGCAGTATTTT
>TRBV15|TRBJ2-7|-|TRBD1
CATKSGTGIYEQYF
TGTGCCACCAAGTCGGGGACAGGGATCTACGAGCAGTACTTC
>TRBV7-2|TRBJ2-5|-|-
CASSFRPGEVGTQYF
TGTGCCAGCAGCTTCCGTCCGGGGGAGGTCGGGACCCAGTACTTC
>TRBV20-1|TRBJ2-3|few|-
CSAKADYTDTQYF
TGCAGTGCTAAAGCGGATTACACAGATACGCAGTATTTT
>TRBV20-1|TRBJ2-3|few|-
CSARRGGGTDTQYF
TGCAGTGCTAGAAGGGGGGGCGGCACAGATACGCAGTATTTT
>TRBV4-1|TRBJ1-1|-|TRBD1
CASSRGTVRNTEAFF
TGCGCCAGCAGCCGAGGGACAGTGAGGAACACTGAAGCTTTCTTT
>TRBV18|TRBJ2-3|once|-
CASSPRVGPDTDTQYF
TGTGCCAGCTCACCACGGGTAGGACCGGACACAGATACGCAGTATTTT
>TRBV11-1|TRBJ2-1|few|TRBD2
CASSLGVGTIVSYNEQFF
TGTGCCAGCAGCTTAGGAGTAGGGACTATTGTTTCCTACAATGAGCAGTTCTTC
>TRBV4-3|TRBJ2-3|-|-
CASSQDPPASRDTQYF
TGCGCCAGCAGCCAAGATCCCCCGGCTAGCAGAGATACGCAGTATTTT
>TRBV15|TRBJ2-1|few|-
CATSRGLDRSEQFF
TGTGCCACCAGCAGAGGACTAGATCGGAGTGAGCAGTTCTTC
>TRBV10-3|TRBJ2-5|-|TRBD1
CAISEPGQGRETQYF
TGTGCCATCAGTGAGCCGGGACAGGGGAGGGAGACCCAGTACTTC
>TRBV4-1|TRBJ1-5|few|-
CASSQDEGFQPQHF
TGCGCCAGCAGCCAAGATGAGGGGTTTCAGCCCCAGCATTTT
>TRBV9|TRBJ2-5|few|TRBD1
CASSRRDRHQETQYF
TGTGCCAGCAGCAGACGGGACAGACACCAAGAGACCCAGTACTTC
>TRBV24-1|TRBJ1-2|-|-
CATSDLPLGLYGYTF
TGTGCCACCAGTGATTTGCCTTTGGGACTCTATGGCTACACCTTC
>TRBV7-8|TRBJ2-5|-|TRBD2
CASSWRLALPWETQYF
TGTGCCAGCAGCTGGAGACTAGCGCTCCCCTGGGAGACCCAGTACTTC
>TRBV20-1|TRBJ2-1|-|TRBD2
CSAGLLAGGPNEQFF
TGCAGTGCTGGGCTCCTAGCGGGGGGCCCGAATGAGCAGTTCTTC
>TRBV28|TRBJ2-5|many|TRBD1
CASRKQGKGQETQYF
TGTGCCAGCAGGAAACAGGGGAAGGGGCAAGAGACCCAGTACTTC
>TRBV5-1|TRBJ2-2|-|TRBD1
CASRDSGGELFF
TGCGCCAGCCGGGACAGCGGCGGGGAGCTGTTTTTT
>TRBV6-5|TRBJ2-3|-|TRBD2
CASSYYAGGRTDTQYF
TGTGCCAGCAGTTACTACGCGGGGGGCCGCACAGATACGCAGTATTTT
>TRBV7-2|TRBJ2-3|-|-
CASRQGVETDTQYF
TGTGCCAGCCGTCAAGGGGTAGAAACAGATACGCAGTATTTT